The rows below give T cell receptor beta chains drawn from one sample of a study of control samples from healthy donors and cancer patients. Only in-frame clones appear in the TCRdb table, and some are missing; sequencing was by immunoSEQ multiplex PCR. The sample lists 100,000 or so clones, roughly 82% occurring once. Sequenced sample: blood. All receptors derive from a woman aged 60-75 years in good health. CDR3s include the opening cysteine and the closing phenylalanine or tryptophan. The order of the fields is CDR3 protein, CDR3 DNA, V gene, J gene, clone size, D gene. D genes are given only for firm matches. Not every row has a clone size; where given, it reads once, few, many or a size class.

CDR3: CASSSWTSGTGNTQYF
DNA: TGTGCCAGCAGCTCTTGGACTAGCGGGACGGGAAATACGCAGTATTTT
V: TRBV7-9
J: TRBJ2-3
size: NA
D: TRBD2

CDR3: CASSFEKAGAGGKETQYF
DNA: TGTGCCAGCAGCTTCGAGAAGGCGGGAGCGGGGGGGAAAGAGACCCAGTACTTC
V: TRBV7-2
J: TRBJ2-5
size: NA
D: TRBD2

CDR3: CASIRQGMNTEAFF
DNA: TGTGCCAGCATCAGACAGGGAATGAACACTGAAGCTTTCTTT
V: TRBV7-9
J: TRBJ1-1
size: NA
D: TRBD1

CDR3: CASSRGGGEGEKLFF
DNA: TGTGCCAGCAGTCGCGGCGGGGGCGAGGGTGAAAAACTGTTTTTT
V: TRBV7-2
J: TRBJ1-4
size: NA
D: NA

CDR3: CSVEIQGSGSPLHF
DNA: TGCAGCGTTGAGATACAGGGTTCGGGATCACCCCTCCACTTT
V: TRBV29-1
J: TRBJ1-6
size: NA
D: NA

CDR3: CASRTGTWGNQPQHF
DNA: TGTGCCAGCAGGACAGGGACGTGGGGCAATCAGCCCCAGCATTTT
V: TRBV28
J: TRBJ1-5
size: NA
D: TRBD1

CDR3: CASRSQTYLFF
DNA: TGTGCCAGCCGTTCCCAAACCTATCTGTTCTTC
V: TRBV19
J: TRBJ2-1
size: NA
D: NA

CDR3: CASRERSGQANTEAFF
DNA: TGTGCCAGCAGGGAAAGGTCGGGACAGGCGAACACTGAAGCTTTCTTT
V: TRBV6-1
J: TRBJ1-1
size: NA
D: TRBD1

CDR3: CASSPTTDTQYF
DNA: TGCGCCAGCAGCCCCACTACAGATACGCAGTATTTT
V: TRBV5-1
J: TRBJ2-3
size: NA
D: NA

CDR3: CASSRGLRGGDSYEQYF
DNA: TGTGCCAGCAGCCGTGGACTCCGGGGAGGCGACTCCTACGAGCAGTACTTC
V: TRBV11-2
J: TRBJ2-7
size: NA
D: NA

CDR3: CASSFFQGAATNEKLFF
DNA: TGTGCCAGCAGCTTTTTTCAGGGGGCAGCAACTAATGAAAAACTGTTTTTT
V: TRBV5-4
J: TRBJ1-4
size: NA
D: TRBD1

CDR3: CASSWTGAGYTF
DNA: TGTGCCAGCAGCTGGACAGGGGCTGGCTACACCTTC
V: TRBV7-9
J: TRBJ1-2
size: NA
D: TRBD1

CDR3: CASNLGQGGGNTIYF
DNA: TGTGCCAGTAATCTTGGACAGGGAGGTGGAAACACCATATATTTT
V: TRBV19
J: TRBJ1-3
size: NA
D: TRBD1

CDR3: CASSLGVAGSYNEQFF
DNA: TGTGCCAGCAGCTTGGGGGTAGCGGGCTCCTACAATGAGCAGTTCTTC
V: TRBV5-4
J: TRBJ2-1
size: NA
D: TRBD2

CDR3: CSANGYEQYF
DNA: TGCAGTGCTAACGGCTACGAGCAGTACTTC
V: TRBV20-1
J: TRBJ2-7
size: NA
D: NA

CDR3: CASSYRTGLGWSSYNEQFF
DNA: TGTGCCAGCAGTTATAGGACAGGGTTAGGATGGAGCTCCTACAATGAGCAGTTCTTC
V: TRBV6-2/TRBV6-3
J: TRBJ2-1
size: once
D: TRBD1

CDR3: CASSLARKNTEAFF
DNA: TGTGCCAGCAGCTTAGCACGGAAGAACACTGAAGCTTTCTTT
V: TRBV13
J: TRBJ1-1
size: NA
D: NA

CDR3: CASSQSRDREQFF
DNA: TGCGCCAGCAGCCAATCCCGGGACAGGGAGCAGTTCTTC
V: TRBV4-1
J: TRBJ2-1
size: NA
D: TRBD1

CDR3: CASSLGPMNEQFF
DNA: TGTGCCAGCAGCTTAGGCCCAATGAATGAGCAGTTCTTC
V: TRBV11-3
J: TRBJ2-1
size: NA
D: NA

CDR3: CASSENAELRYNEQFF
DNA: TGTGCCAGCAGTGAAAATGCGGAGTTAAGATACAATGAGCAGTTCTTC
V: TRBV6-1
J: TRBJ2-1
size: NA
D: NA

CDR3: CASKTGPYRSQHF
DNA: TGTGCCAGCAAGACAGGGCCTTATCGGTCCCAGCATTTT
V: TRBV6-5
J: TRBJ1-5
size: NA
D: TRBD1

CDR3: CASSQYRAITDTQYF
DNA: TGTGCCAGCAGCCAATATCGCGCCATAACAGATACGCAGTATTTT
V: TRBV16
J: TRBJ2-3
size: NA
D: NA

CDR3: CASSFGTGPYEQYF
DNA: TGTGCCAGCAGCTTCGGGACAGGGCCATACGAGCAGTACTTC
V: TRBV7-9
J: TRBJ2-7
size: few
D: TRBD1

CDR3: CASSPGQGLDGYTF
DNA: TGTGCCAGCTCACCTGGACAGGGATTAGATGGCTACACCTTC
V: TRBV18
J: TRBJ1-2
size: NA
D: TRBD1

CDR3: CASRGAEGYNEQFF
DNA: TGTGCCAGCAGAGGAGCGGAGGGGTACAATGAGCAGTTCTTC
V: TRBV6-5
J: TRBJ2-1
size: few
D: NA

CDR3: CASSQSGGRSTDTQYF
DNA: TGCGCCAGCAGCCAATCGGGGGGGAGAAGCACAGATACGCAGTATTTT
V: TRBV4-3
J: TRBJ2-3
size: NA
D: TRBD2

CDR3: CSEVGHNEQFF
DNA: TGCAGTGAGGTGGGGCACAATGAGCAGTTCTTC
V: TRBV20-1
J: TRBJ2-1
size: NA
D: NA

CDR3: CASSLAQGAGANVLTF
DNA: TGTGCCAGCAGCTTAGCACAGGGCGCCGGGGCCAACGTCCTGACTTTC
V: TRBV7-6
J: TRBJ2-6
size: NA
D: NA

CDR3: CASSFGTSGLSEQYF
DNA: TGTGCCAGCAGTTTTGGGACTAGCGGGCTTTCCGAGCAGTACTTC
V: TRBV6-2/TRBV6-3
J: TRBJ2-7
size: NA
D: TRBD2

CDR3: CASSSGTSGRFGETQYF
DNA: TGTGCCAGCTCCTCCGGGACTAGCGGGAGGTTTGGAGAGACCCAGTACTTC
V: TRBV28
J: TRBJ2-5
size: NA
D: TRBD2

CDR3: CASSPSYGLTEAFF
DNA: TGCGCCAGCAGCCCGTCGTACGGTTTGACTGAAGCTTTCTTT
V: TRBV5-1
J: TRBJ1-1
size: NA
D: NA

CDR3: CASSQQGFASYEQYF
DNA: TGTGCCAGCAGTCAACAGGGATTCGCGTCCTACGAGCAGTACTTC
V: TRBV27
J: TRBJ2-7
size: NA
D: NA

CDR3: CASSPMGQGQETQYF
DNA: TGTGCCAGCAGCCCTATGGGACAGGGACAAGAGACCCAGTACTTC
V: TRBV7-9
J: TRBJ2-5
size: NA
D: TRBD1